The entry below gives a single T cell receptor (beta chain) sequence along with its context. Antigen: not known. Relative to the germline gene, one junction end is altered; a read error may explain this. The CDR3 loop spans 18 amino acids. Germline-derived CDR1 and CDR2 are LGHNA and YSLEER. These data come from a study of Tregs in tolerant kidney transplant recipients. Broader study findings: Validation in larger populations is needed because few patients were studied. Some patients' samples used different primers over time, so nucleotide sequences weren't comparable.

Here immunoSEQ multiplex PCR was the method, and the copy in TCRdb shows in-frame clones only, minus some. The sample records around 77,000 clones, about 98% being singletons. The V gene is TRBV4-3, the J gene TRBJ2-3; possible D gene TRBD1, 7 bases. This TCR was recovered from a human donor who received a combined kidney and bone marrow transplant. Sequenced here: CD4+ T cells from blood, sampled before the transplant. CDR3 in DNA: TGCGCCAGCAGCCAAGATGGATTGCAGGGGGGCGAAACAGATACACAGTATTTT. Translating it yields CASSQDGLQGGETDTQYF.